This section outlines one T cell receptor beta chain sequence together with its context. The data belong to a study of shared T cell receptors in the human thymus. Using immunoSEQ multiplex PCR, the repertoire was profiled, and TCRdb retains in-frame clones only, with some absent. The table lists some 400,000 clones, about 95% of them singletons, with about 0.02% in the top ten. The CDR3 is 16 amino acids. J lost 4 bases, V lost 2 bases, and 4 bases had no gene match. Germline values: CDR1 MNHEY, CDR2 SVGAGI. The TCR sequence derives from a human donor. Sequences were obtained from thymocytes. J is TRBJ1-6 and V is TRBV6-5; TRBD1 matches at 8 bases. The CDR3, as DNA: TGTGCCAGCAGTTACGGCTACAGGGGGTATAATTCACCCCTCCACTTT. This gives the protein CASSYGYRGYNSPLHF.